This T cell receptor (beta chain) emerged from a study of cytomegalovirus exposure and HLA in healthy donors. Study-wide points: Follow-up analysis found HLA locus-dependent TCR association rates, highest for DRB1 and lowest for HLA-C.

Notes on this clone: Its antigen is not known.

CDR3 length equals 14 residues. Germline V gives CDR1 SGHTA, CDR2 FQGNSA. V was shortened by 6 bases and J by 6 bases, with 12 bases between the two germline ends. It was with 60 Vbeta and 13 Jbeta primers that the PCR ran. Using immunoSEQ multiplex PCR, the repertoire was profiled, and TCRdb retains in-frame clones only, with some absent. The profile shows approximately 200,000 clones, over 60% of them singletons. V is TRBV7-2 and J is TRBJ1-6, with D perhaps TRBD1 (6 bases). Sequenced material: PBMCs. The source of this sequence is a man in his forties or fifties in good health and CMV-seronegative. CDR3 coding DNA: TGTGCCAGCAGGGTACAGGGTTTTAATTCACCCCTCCACTTT. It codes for CASRVQGFNSPLHF.